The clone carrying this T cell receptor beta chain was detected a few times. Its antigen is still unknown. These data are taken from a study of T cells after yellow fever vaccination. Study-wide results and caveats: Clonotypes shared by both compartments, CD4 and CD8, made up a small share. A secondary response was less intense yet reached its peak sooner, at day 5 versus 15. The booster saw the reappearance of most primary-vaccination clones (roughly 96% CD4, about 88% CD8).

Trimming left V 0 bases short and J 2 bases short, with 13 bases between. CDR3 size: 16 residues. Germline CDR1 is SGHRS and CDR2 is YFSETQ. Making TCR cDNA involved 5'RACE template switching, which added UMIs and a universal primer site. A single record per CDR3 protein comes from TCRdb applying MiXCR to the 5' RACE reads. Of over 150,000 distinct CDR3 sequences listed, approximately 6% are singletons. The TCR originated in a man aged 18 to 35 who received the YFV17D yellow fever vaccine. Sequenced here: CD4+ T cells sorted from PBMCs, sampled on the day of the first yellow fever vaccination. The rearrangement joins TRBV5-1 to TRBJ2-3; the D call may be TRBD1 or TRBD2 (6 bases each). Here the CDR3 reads CASSLEGDFPTDTQYF. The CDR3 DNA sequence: TGCGCCAGCAGCTTGGAGGGGGACTTCCCCACAGATACGCAGTATTTT.